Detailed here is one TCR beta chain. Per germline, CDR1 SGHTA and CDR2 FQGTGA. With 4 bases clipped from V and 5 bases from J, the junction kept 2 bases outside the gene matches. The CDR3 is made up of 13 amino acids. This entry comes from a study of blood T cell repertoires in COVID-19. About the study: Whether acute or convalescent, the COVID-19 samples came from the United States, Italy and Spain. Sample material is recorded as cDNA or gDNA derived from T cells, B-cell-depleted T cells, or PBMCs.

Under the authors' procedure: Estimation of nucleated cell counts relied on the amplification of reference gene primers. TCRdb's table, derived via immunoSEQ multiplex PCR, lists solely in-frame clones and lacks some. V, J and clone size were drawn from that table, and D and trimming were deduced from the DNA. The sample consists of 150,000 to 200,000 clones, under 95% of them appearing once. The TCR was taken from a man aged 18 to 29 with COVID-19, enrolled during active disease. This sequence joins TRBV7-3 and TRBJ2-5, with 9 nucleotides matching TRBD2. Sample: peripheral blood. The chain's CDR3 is CASSSGTSETQYF. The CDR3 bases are TGTGCCAGCAGCTCCGGGACTAGCGAGACCCAGTACTTC.